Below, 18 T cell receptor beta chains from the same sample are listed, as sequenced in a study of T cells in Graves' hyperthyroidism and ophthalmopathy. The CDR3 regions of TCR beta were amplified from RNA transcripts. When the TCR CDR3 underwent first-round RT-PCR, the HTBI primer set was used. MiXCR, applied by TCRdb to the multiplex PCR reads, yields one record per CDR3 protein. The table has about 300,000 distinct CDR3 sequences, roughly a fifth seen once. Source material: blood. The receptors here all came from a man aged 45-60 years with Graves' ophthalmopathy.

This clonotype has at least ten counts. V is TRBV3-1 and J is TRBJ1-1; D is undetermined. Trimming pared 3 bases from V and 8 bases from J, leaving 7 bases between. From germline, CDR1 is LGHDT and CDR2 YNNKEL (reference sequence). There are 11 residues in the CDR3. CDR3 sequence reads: CASSQTHEAFF. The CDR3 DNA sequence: TGTGCCAGCAGCCAGACACACGAAGCTTTCTTT.

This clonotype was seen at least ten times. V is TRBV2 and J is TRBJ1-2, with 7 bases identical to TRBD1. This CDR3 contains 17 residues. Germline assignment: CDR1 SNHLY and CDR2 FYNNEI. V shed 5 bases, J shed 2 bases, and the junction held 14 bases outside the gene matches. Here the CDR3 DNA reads TGTGCCAGCAGTAAAGACCGGGACAGCTACCTAAACTATGGCTACACCTTC. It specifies CASSKDRDSYLNYGYTF.

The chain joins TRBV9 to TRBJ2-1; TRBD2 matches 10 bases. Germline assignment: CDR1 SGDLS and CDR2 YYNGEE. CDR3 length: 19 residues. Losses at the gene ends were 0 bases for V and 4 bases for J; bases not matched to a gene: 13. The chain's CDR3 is CASSVEGRVWTSGYNEQFF. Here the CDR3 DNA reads TGTGCCAGCAGCGTAGAGGGCAGGGTATGGACTAGCGGATACAATGAGCAGTTCTTC.

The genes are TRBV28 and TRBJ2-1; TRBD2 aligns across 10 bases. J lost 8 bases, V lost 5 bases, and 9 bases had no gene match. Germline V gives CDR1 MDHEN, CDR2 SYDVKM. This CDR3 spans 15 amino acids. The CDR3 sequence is CASSPPGLAGDEQFF. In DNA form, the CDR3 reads TGTGCCAGCAGTCCCCCGGGGCTAGCGGGAGATGAGCAGTTCTTC.

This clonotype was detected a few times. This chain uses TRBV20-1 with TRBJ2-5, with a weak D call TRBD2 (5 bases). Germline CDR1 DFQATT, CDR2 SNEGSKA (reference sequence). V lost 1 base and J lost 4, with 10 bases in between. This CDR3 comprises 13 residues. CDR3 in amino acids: CSARGTSRETQYF. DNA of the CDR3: TGCAGTGCTAGAGGAACTAGTAGAGAGACCCAGTACTTC.

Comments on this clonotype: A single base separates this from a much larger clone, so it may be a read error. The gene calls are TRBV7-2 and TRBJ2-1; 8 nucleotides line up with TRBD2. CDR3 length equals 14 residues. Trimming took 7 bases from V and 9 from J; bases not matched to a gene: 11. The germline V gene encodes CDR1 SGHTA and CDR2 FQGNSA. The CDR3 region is CASKPQRETGEQFF. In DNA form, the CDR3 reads TGTGCCAGCAAACCCCAGCGGGAGACAGGTGAGCAGTTCTTC. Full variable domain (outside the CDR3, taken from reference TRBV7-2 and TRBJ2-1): GAGVSQSPSNKVTEKGKDVELRCDPISGHTALYWYRQSLGQGLEFLIYFQGNSAPDKSGLPSDRFSAERTGGSVSTLTIQRTQQEDSAVYLCASKPQRETGEQFFGPGTRLTVL.

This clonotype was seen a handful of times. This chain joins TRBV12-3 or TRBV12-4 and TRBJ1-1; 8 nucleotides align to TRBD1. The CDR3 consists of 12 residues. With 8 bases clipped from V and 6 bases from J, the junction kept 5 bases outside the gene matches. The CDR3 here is CASAGGGPEAFF. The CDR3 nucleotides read TGTGCCAGCGCAGGGGGCGGGCCTGAAGCTTTCTTT.

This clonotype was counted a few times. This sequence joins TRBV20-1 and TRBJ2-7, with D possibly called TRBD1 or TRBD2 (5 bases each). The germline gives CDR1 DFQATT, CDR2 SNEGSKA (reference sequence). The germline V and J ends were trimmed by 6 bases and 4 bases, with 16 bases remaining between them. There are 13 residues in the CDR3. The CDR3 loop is CSAPDGAEYEQYF. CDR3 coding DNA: TGCAGTGCCCCAGACGGGGCTGAGTACGAGCAGTACTTC.

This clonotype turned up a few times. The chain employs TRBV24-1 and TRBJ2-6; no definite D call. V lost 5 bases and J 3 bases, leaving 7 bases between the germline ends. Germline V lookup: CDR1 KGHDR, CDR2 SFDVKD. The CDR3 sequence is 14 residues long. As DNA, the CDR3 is TGTGCCACCAGTGCCTGGGATGGGGCCAACGTCCTGACTTTC. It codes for CATSAWDGANVLTF.

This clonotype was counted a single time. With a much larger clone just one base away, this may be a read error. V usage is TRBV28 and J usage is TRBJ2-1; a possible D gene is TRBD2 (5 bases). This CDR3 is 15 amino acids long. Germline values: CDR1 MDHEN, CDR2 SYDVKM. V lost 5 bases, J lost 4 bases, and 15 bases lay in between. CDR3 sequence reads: CASSPQRSRYNEQFF. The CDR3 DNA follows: TGTGCCAGCAGTCCTCAGCGGAGTAGATACAATGAGCAGTTCTTC. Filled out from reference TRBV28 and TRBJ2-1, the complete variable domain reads DVKVTQSSRYLVKRTGEKVFLECVQDMDHENMFWYRQDPGLGLRLIYFSYDVKMKEKGDIPEGYSVSREKKERFSLILESASTNQTSMYLCASSPQRSRYNEQFFGPGTRLTVL.

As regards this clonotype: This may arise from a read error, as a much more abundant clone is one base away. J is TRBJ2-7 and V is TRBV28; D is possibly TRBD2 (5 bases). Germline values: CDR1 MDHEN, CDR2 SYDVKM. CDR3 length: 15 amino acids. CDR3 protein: CASSYRSGGLYGQYF. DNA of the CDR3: TGTGCCAGCAGTTACCGGTCCGGTGGACTCTACGGGCAGTACTTC.

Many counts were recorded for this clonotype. DNA of the CDR3: TGTGCCAGCAGTTTTGGCTCCACGTCCCAGCATTTT. It codes for CASSFGSTSQHF. The V and J genes are TRBV28 and TRBJ1-5; D unclear. The CDR3 is 12 amino acids. Trimming took 3 bases from V and 11 from J, leaving 11 bases between them. Germline CDR1 reads MDHEN; CDR2 reads SYDVKM.

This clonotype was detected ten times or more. CDR3 region: CASRIDRFDYTEAFF. The CDR3 DNA follows: TGTGCCAGCAGAATTGACAGGTTCGACTACACTGAAGCTTTCTTT. The J gene is TRBJ1-1, the V gene TRBV28; the D gene is possibly TRBD1 (6 bases). Germline CDR1 is MDHEN and CDR2 is SYDVKM. CDR3 length: 15 amino acids. V lost 6 bases and J 3 bases, leaving 17 bases between the germline ends. The variable domain in full, with the rest retrieved from reference TRBV28 and TRBJ1-1, is DVKVTQSSRYLVKRTGEKVFLECVQDMDHENMFWYRQDPGLGLRLIYFSYDVKMKEKGDIPEGYSVSREKKERFSLILESASTNQTSMYLCASRIDRFDYTEAFFGQGTRLTVV.

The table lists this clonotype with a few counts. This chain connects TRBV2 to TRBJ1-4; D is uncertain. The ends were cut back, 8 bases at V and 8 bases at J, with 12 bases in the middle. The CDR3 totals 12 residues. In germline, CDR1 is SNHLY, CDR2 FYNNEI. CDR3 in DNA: TGTGCCAGCGTCAGGACTGGAGAAAAACTGTTTTTT. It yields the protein CASVRTGEKLFF.

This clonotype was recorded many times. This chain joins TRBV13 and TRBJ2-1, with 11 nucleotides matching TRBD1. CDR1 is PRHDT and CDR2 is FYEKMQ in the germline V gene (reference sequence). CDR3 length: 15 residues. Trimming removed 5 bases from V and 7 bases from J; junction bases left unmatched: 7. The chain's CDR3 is CASSPPGQGDNEQFF. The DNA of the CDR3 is TGTGCCAGCAGCCCTCCGGGACAGGGGGATAATGAGCAGTTCTTC.

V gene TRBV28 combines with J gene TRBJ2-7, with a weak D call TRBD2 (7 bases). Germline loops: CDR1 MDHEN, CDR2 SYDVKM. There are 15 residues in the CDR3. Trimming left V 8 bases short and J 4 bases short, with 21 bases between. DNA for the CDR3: TGTGCCAGCCGGGGGGTATTTCAGGGGTCGTACGAGCAGTACTTC. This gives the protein CASRGVFQGSYEQYF.

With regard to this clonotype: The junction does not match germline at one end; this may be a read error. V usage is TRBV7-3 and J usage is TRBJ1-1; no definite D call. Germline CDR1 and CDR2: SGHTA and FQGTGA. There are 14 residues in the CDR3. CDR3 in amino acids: CASSSDGMNTGAFF. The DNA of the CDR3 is TGTGCCAGCAGCTCGGACGGCATGAACACTGGAGCTTTCTTT.

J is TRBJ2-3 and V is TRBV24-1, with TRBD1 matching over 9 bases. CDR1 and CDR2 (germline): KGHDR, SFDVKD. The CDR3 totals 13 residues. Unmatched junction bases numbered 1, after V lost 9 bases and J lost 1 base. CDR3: CATRDRGTDTQYF. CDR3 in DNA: TGTGCCACCCGGGACAGGGGCACAGATACGCAGTATTTT.